This is a list of T cell receptor beta chains from one sample in a study of T cells in narcolepsy. Generated by immunoSEQ multiplex PCR, the TCRdb table keeps only in-frame clones and is missing some. The sample consists of around 39,000 clones, around 82% of them appearing once. The material sequenced was CD45RA- memory CD4+ T cells from PBMCs. The receptor set was obtained from a human donor with narcolepsy. Each CDR3 is given with its conserved first and last residue. Each record gives: J gene, clone size, V gene, D gene, CDR3 protein, CDR3 DNA. A D gene is named only where the DNA matches it firmly. Clone sizes are given selectively: once, few, many, or a class where the clone is expanded.

>TRBJ1-1|-|TRBV6-1|TRBD1
CASSPTGVGNTEAFF
TGTGCCAGCAGTCCAACAGGGGTAGGGAACACTGAAGCTTTCTTT
>TRBJ2-3|-|TRBV30|-
CAWSVVERGTDTQYF
TGTGCCTGGAGTGTCGTCGAGAGGGGCACAGATACGCAGTATTTT
>TRBJ1-5|-|TRBV7-9|-
CASSLWSGGGNQPQHF
TGTGCCAGCAGCTTATGGTCGGGGGGTGGGAATCAGCCCCAGCATTTT
>TRBJ1-2|-|TRBV4-3|-
CASSQGSHGDGYTF
TGCGCCAGCAGCCAAGGCTCCCATGGGGATGGCTACACCTTC
>TRBJ2-4|-|TRBV18|-
CASSAREGQLNIQYF
TGTGCCAGCTCCGCCCGGGAGGGACAGCTAAACATTCAGTACTTC
>TRBJ2-2|-|TRBV7-3|-
CASSPRGLLAGELFF
TGTGCCAGCAGCCCTCGGGGCCTTCTGGCCGGGGAGCTGTTTTTT
>TRBJ1-2|-|TRBV19|TRBD1
CASSTSRTGHYGYTF
TGTGCCAGTAGTACTTCCCGGACAGGACACTATGGCTACACCTTC
>TRBJ1-6|-|TRBV19|-
CASSISLQGWNSPLHF
TGTGCCAGTAGTATATCCCTTCAGGGGTGGAATTCACCCCTCCACTTT
>TRBJ2-3|-|TRBV9|-
CASSVGSGRTDTQYF
TGTGCCAGCAGCGTAGGAAGCGGGCGCACAGATACGCAGTATTTT
>TRBJ1-5|-|TRBV25-1|-
CASRAGYQPQHF
TGTGCCAGCAGAGCGGGGTATCAGCCCCAGCATTTT
>TRBJ1-3|-|TRBV14|-
CASSPGLPGNTIYF
TGTGCCAGCAGCCCAGGGTTACCGGGAAACACCATATATTTT
>TRBJ1-5|-|TRBV7-2|-
CASSTGQINQPQHF
TGTGCCAGCAGCACCGGACAGATAAATCAGCCCCAGCATTTT
>TRBJ1-1|-|TRBV5-1|TRBD1
CASSLDGQGNTEAFF
TGCGCCAGCAGCCTTGATGGACAGGGGAACACTGAAGCTTTCTTT
>TRBJ2-7|-|TRBV12-5|TRBD1
CASGLGQGSGEQYF
TGTGCTAGTGGTTTAGGACAGGGGAGCGGCGAGCAGTACTTC
>TRBJ1-1|few|TRBV20-1|-
CSAGVGTEAFF
TGCAGTGCTGGGGTGGGCACTGAAGCTTTCTTT
>TRBJ2-2|-|TRBV14|TRBD1
CASSQEGRFWGQGENTGELFF
TGTGCCAGCAGCCAAGAAGGACGCTTCTGGGGACAGGGAGAAAACACCGGGGAGCTGTTTTTT
>TRBJ2-7|-|TRBV5-1|TRBD1
CASSLARTGVSYEQYF
TGCGCCAGCAGCTTGGCCCGGACAGGGGTCTCCTACGAGCAGTACTTC
>TRBJ2-7|-|TRBV9|TRBD1
CASSGTTGGIYEQYF
TGTGCCAGCAGCGGGACGACAGGGGGTATTTACGAGCAGTACTTC
>TRBJ1-6|-|TRBV6-6|-
CASSPTGNSPLHF
TGTGCCAGCAGTCCCACAGGGAATTCACCCCTCCACTTT
>TRBJ2-4|-|TRBV30|TRBD2
CAWRPGGLIQYF
TGTGCCTGGCGCCCGGGGGGTCTCATTCAGTACTTC
>TRBJ2-2|-|TRBV18|-
CASSPRGESVTGELFF
TGTGCCAGCTCACCACGCGGGGAATCTGTTACCGGGGAGCTGTTTTTT
>TRBJ2-7|-|TRBV10-3|-
CAISDWRGFEQYF
TGTGCCATCAGTGATTGGAGGGGCTTCGAGCAGTACTTC
>TRBJ2-7|-|TRBV5-6|-
CASSLVGLPGKQYF
TGTGCCAGCAGCTTGGTGGGGCTCCCTGGGAAGCAGTACTTC
>TRBJ1-2|few|TRBV14|TRBD1
CASSQIGQGVGGYTF
TGTGCCAGCAGCCAAATAGGACAGGGGGTTGGTGGCTACACCTTC
>TRBJ1-2|-|TRBV5-1|-
CASSPDRNYGYTF
TGCGCCAGCAGCCCGGACAGAAACTATGGCTACACCTTC
>TRBJ2-7|-|TRBV5-1|-
CASSFRDSEQYF
TGCGCCAGCAGCTTCAGGGACTCCGAGCAGTACTTC
>TRBJ2-1|few|TRBV5-5|-
CASSQGVNEQFF
TGTGCCAGCAGCCAGGGCGTCAATGAGCAGTTCTTC
>TRBJ2-7|-|TRBV6-1|-
CASTSRAHEQYF
TGTGCCAGCACTTCCAGGGCCCACGAGCAGTACTTC
>TRBJ2-1|few|TRBV19|-
CASSITSETKEQFF
TGTGCCAGTAGTATAACGTCGGAGACAAAGGAGCAGTTCTTC
>TRBJ2-5|-|TRBV7-7|TRBD2
CASSLGEAGQETQYF
TGTGCCAGCAGCTTGGGGGAAGCGGGGCAGGAGACCCAGTACTTC
>TRBJ1-6|-|TRBV4-2|-
CASSQERGSSYNSPLHF
TGTGCCAGCAGCCAAGAGAGGGGCAGCTCCTATAATTCACCCCTCCACTTT
>TRBJ2-7|-|TRBV14|TRBD2
CASSQVAGGSYEQYF
TGTGCCAGCAGCCAAGTTGCGGGGGGCTCCTACGAGCAGTACTTC
>TRBJ1-2|-|TRBV2|TRBD1
CASSPDRGDYGYTF
TGTGCCAGCAGTCCTGACAGGGGGGACTATGGCTACACCTTC
>TRBJ2-1|-|TRBV30|TRBD2
CAWSVSGGLHEQFF
TGTGCCTGGAGTGTTAGCGGGGGGCTGCATGAGCAGTTCTTC
>TRBJ1-3|few|TRBV27|-
CASSFSGPGNTIYF
TGTGCCAGCAGTTTTAGCGGGCCCGGAAACACCATATATTTT
>TRBJ1-6|-|TRBV28|-
CASSFEALTSSPLHF
TGTGCCAGCAGTTTTGAGGCCCTTACAAGTTCACCCCTCCACTTT
>TRBJ1-6|-|TRBV9|TRBD1
CASSVGGGGSPLHF
TGTGCCAGCAGCGTAGGAGGGGGCGGTTCACCCCTCCACTTT
>TRBJ2-6|-|TRBV4-3|-
CASSQEGGRAGANVLTF
TGCGCCAGCAGCCAAGAGGGAGGCCGCGCTGGGGCCAACGTCCTGACTTTC
>TRBJ2-7|-|TRBV28|-
CATLSPRGGGYEQYF
TGTGCCACCTTGTCCCCCCGCGGCGGAGGCTACGAGCAGTACTTC
>TRBJ2-6|-|TRBV19|TRBD1
CASRGQGGTGANVLTF
TGTGCCAGTAGAGGACAGGGTGGGACTGGGGCCAACGTCCTGACTTTC
>TRBJ1-3|-|TRBV6-1|-
CASSEDGTYSGNTIYF
TGTGCCAGCAGTGAGGACGGAACATACTCTGGAAACACCATATATTTT
>TRBJ1-2|-|TRBV4-3|TRBD1
CASSQGEGAYGYTF
TGCGCCAGCAGCCAAGGGGAGGGGGCGTATGGCTACACCTTC
>TRBJ2-2|-|TRBV9|TRBD1
CASSVGDRGFANTGELFF
TGTGCCAGCAGCGTGGGGGACAGGGGATTCGCGAACACCGGGGAGCTGTTTTTT
>TRBJ2-5|-|TRBV10-1|-
CASTIVRGSQETQYF
TGCGCCAGCACGATCGTAAGGGGGTCCCAAGAGACCCAGTACTTC
>TRBJ1-1|-|TRBV19|-
CASSTPRGSNTEAFF
TGTGCCAGTAGTACCCCCAGGGGTTCGAACACTGAAGCTTTCTTT
>TRBJ2-3|few|TRBV7-2|-
CASSSQSGSTDTQYF
TGTGCCAGCAGCTCTCAGAGCGGGAGCACAGATACGCAGTATTTT
>TRBJ1-2|-|TRBV7-8|-
CASSPGTATYGYTF
TGTGCCAGCAGCCCCGGGACTGCAACTTATGGCTACACCTTC
>TRBJ1-4|-|TRBV6-1|-
CASTPGPREKLFF
TGTGCCAGCACCCCAGGACCGCGTGAAAAACTGTTTTTT
>TRBJ2-5|-|TRBV9|-
CASSVGSSRETQYF
TGTGCCAGCAGCGTAGGGTCATCTCGAGAGACCCAGTACTTC
>TRBJ2-3|-|TRBV5-1|-
CASSLFRGTDTQYF
TGCGCCAGCAGCTTGTTCAGGGGCACAGATACGCAGTATTTT